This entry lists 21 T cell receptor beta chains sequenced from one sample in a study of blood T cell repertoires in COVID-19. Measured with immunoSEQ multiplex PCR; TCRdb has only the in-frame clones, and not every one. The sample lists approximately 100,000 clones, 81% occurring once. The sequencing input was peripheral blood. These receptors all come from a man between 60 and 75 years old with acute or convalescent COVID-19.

As DNA, the CDR3 is TGTGCCAGCAATAGGGGCGATGAGCAGTTCTTC. Translation gives CASNRGDEQFF. The chain recombines TRBV6-5 with TRBJ2-1; TRBD1 is a possible D gene (5 bases). V gave up 7 bases and J gave up 8 bases, with 9 bases separating them. CDR1 is MNHEY and CDR2 is SVGAGI in the germline V gene. The CDR3 sequence is 11 residues long.

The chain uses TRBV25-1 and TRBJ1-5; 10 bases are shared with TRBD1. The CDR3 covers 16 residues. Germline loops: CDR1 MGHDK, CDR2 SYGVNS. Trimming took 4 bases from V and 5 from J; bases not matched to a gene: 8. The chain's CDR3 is CASSATTGGWDQPQHF. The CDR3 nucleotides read TGTGCCAGCAGTGCTACGACAGGGGGCTGGGATCAGCCCCAGCATTTT.

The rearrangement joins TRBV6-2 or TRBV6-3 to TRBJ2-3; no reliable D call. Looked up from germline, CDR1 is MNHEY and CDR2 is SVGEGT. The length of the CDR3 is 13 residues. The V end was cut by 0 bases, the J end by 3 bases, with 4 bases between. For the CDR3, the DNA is TGTGCCAGCAGTTACTCATCGACAGATACGCAGTATTTT. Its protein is CASSYSSTDTQYF.

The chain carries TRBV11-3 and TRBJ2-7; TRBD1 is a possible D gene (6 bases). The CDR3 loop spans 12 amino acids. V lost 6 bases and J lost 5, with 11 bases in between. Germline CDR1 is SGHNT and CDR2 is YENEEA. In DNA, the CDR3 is TGTGCCAGCAGAGTAGCAGGGGACGAGCAGTACTTC. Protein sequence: CASRVAGDEQYF.

The CDR3 DNA reads TGTGCCAGTAGCCGTTTTGTGACCCAAGAGACCCAGTACTTC. It specifies CASSRFVTQETQYF. The chain carries TRBV2 and TRBJ2-5; D remains unclear. Germline lookup yields CDR1 SNHLY and CDR2 FYNNEI. Between the trimmed V and J ends, which lost 9 bases and 1 base, there was a span of 15 bases. This CDR3 region has 14 residues.

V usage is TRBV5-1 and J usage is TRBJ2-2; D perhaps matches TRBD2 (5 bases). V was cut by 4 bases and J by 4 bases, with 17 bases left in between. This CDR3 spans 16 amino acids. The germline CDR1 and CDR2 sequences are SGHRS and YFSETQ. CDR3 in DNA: TGCGCCAGCAGCATCGCGTCTAGCTCCTTCACCGGGGAGCTGTTTTTT. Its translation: CASSIASSSFTGELFF.

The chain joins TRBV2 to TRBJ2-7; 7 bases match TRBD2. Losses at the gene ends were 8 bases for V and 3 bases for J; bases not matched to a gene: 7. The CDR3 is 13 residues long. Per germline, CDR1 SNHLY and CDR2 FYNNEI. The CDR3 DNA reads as TGTGCCAGCGTTAGCGGGCCTTACTACGAGCAGTACTTC. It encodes CASVSGPYYEQYF. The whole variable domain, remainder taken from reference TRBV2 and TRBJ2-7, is EPEVTQTPSHQVTQMGQEVILRCVPISNHLYFYWYRQILGQKVEFLVSFYNNEISEKSEIFDDQFSVERPDGSNFTLKIRSTKLEDSAMYFCASVSGPYYEQYFGPGTRLTVT.

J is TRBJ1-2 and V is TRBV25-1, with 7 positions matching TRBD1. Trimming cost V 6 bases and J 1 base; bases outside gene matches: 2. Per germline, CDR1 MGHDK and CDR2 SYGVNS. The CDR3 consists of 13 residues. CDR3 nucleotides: TGTGCCAGCAGGGGGACAGTTAACTATGGCTACACCTTC. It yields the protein CASRGTVNYGYTF.

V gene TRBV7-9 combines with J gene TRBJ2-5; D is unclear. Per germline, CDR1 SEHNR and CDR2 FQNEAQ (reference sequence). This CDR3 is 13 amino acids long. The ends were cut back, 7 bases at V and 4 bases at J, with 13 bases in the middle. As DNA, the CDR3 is TGTGCCAGCACCTCCGACATGGGAGAGACCCAGTACTTC. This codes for CASTSDMGETQYF.

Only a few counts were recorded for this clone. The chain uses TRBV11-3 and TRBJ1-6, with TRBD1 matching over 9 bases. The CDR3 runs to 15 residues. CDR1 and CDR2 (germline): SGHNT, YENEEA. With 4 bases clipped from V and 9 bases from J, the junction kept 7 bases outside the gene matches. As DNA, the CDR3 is TGTGCCAGCAGCTCCCGGACAGGGGTTTTTTCACCCCTCCACTTT. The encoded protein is CASSSRTGVFSPLHF. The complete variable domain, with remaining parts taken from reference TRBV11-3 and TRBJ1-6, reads EAGVVQSPRYKIIEKKQPVAFWCNPISGHNTLYWYLQNLGQGPELLIRYENEEAVDDSQLPKDRFSAERLKGVDSTLKIQPAELGDSAVYLCASSSRTGVFSPLHFGNGTRLTVT.

The CDR3: CASSLIGSDNEQFF. In nucleotides, the CDR3 is TGTGCCAGCAGCTTAATTGGGAGTGACAATGAGCAGTTCTTC. The chain uses TRBV7-2 and TRBJ2-1; a weak D match, TRBD2 (5 bases). Germline CDR1 is SGHTA and CDR2 is FQGNSA. The CDR3 is made up of 14 amino acids. Trimming removed 2 bases from V and 5 bases from J, with 10 bases in between.

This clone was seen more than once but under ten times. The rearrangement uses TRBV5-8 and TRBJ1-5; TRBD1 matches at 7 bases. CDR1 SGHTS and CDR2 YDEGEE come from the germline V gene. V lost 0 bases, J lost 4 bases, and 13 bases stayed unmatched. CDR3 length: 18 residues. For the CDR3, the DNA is TGTGCCAGCAGCTTGGTGGCAGGGGGTTTAACTCCTAATCAGCCCCAGCATTTT. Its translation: CASSLVAGGLTPNQPQHF.

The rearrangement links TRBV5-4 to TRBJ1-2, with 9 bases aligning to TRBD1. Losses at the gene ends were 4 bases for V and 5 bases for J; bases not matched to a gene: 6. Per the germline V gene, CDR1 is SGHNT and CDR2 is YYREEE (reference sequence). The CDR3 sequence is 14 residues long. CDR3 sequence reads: CASSRDRDTYGYTF. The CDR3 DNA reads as TGTGCCAGCAGCCGGGACAGGGATACTTATGGCTACACCTTC.

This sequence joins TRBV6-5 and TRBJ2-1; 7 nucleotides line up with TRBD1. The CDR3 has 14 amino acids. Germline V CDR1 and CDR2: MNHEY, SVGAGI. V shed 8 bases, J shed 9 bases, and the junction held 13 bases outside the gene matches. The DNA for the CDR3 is TGTGCCAGCGGGGCGATCACAGGGGCGCTTGAGCAGTTCTTC. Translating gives CASGAITGALEQFF.

CDR3 residues: CASSFLREGVGTEAFF. Written as DNA, the CDR3 is TGTGCCAGCAGTTTCCTTCGGGAGGGGGTAGGCACTGAAGCTTTCTTT. This sequence joins TRBV6-2 or TRBV6-3 and TRBJ1-1; D may be TRBD1 (6 bases). The CDR3 covers 16 residues. Germline loops: CDR1 MNHEY, CDR2 SVGEGT. V gave up 4 bases and J gave up 4 bases, with 19 bases separating them.

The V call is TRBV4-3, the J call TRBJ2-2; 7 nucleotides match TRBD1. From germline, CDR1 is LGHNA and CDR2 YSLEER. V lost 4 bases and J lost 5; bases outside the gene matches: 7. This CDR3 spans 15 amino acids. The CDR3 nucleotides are TGCGCCAGCAGCCTAGACAGGGTGGGGACCGGGGAGCTGTTTTTT. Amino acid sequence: CASSLDRVGTGELFF.

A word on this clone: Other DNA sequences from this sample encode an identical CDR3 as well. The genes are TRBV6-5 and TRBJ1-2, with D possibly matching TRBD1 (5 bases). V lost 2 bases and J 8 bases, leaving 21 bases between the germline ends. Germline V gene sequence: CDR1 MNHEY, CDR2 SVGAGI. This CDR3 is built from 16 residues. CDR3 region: CASSYGQGSQLWGYTF. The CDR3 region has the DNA TGTGCCAGCAGTTACGGGCAGGGTTCCCAACTATGGGGCTACACCTTC.

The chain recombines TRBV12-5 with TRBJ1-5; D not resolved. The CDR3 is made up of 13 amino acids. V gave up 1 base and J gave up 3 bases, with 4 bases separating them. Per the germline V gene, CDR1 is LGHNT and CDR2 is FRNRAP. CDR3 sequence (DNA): TGTGCTAGTGGTTTGGCATTCAATCAGCCCCAGCATTTT. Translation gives CASGLAFNQPQHF.

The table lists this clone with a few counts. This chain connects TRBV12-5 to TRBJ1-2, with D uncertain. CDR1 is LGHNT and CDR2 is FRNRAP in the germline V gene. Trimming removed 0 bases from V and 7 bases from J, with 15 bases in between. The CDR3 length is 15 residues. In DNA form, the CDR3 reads TGTGCTAGTGGTTTGGTCGGGATGGCGCGGCGTGGCTACACCTTC. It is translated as CASGLVGMARRGYTF.

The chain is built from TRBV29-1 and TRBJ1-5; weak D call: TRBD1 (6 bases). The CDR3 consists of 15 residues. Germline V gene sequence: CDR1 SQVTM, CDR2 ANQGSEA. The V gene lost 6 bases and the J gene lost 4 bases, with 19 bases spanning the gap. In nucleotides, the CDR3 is TGCAGCGTCAAACTACCGGGACAAACTAATCAGCCCCAGCATTTT. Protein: CSVKLPGQTNQPQHF.

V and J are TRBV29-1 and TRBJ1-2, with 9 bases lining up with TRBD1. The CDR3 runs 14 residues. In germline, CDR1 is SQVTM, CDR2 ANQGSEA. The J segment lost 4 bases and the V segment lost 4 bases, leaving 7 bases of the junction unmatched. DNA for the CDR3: TGCAGCGTTGTTGTAGGGACAGGGTCCTATGGCTACACCTTC. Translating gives CSVVVGTGSYGYTF.